The next 2 T cell receptor beta chains were all read from a single sample in a study of OX40 agonist ivuxolimab in advanced cancers. Library generation was performed with the immunoSEQ multiplex PCR assay. Not all clones reach the TCRdb copy of this immuneACCESS table, which keeps in-frame sequences only. Checked studies attribute under half of the gap to unresolved V genes and leave the rest unexplained. The sample includes under 45,000 clones, with less than 85% observed a single time. The ten largest clones represent around 9.9% of the sample. The sample in question was CD4+ or CD8+ T cells sorted from blood, obtained in a trial of the OX40 agonist ivuxolimab. The origin of the receptors is an adult with an advanced solid tumor such as melanoma, head and neck, liver or kidney cancer.

The chain uses TRBV27 and TRBJ1-4; D uncertain. V was trimmed by 2 bases and J by 2 bases, leaving 6 bases between them. The CDR3 extends over 14 amino acids. Looked up from germline, CDR1 is MNHEY and CDR2 is SMNVEV (reference sequence). The CDR3 DNA follows: TGTGCCAGCAGTTTAGCGGCCACTAATGAAAAACTGTTTTTT. Translated: CASSLAATNEKLFF.

In the case of this clone: One end of the junction fails to match germline, which may point to a read error. The chain carries TRBV5-8 and TRBJ2-7, with D possibly being TRBD2 (5 bases). Germline loops: CDR1 SGHTS, CDR2 YDEGEE. This CDR3 has 15 residues. Here the CDR3 DNA reads TGCGCCAGCAGCCCTGTGGAGGAAAGCTCCTACGAGCAGTACTTC. Translating it yields CASSPVEESSYEQYF. The full variable domain, in which reference TRBV5-8 and TRBJ2-7 provide the parts outside the CDR3, is EAGVTQSPTHLIKTRGQQATLRCSPISGHTSVYWYQQALGLGLQFLLWYDEGEERNRGNFPPRFSGRQFPNYSSELNVNALELEDSALYLCASSPVEESSYEQYFGPGTRLTVT.